This T cell receptor (beta chain) was sequenced for a study of OX40 agonist ivuxolimab in advanced cancers. Background on the study: Having had anti-PD-1, anti-PD-L1 or anti-CTLA-4 therapy before was allowed, and about 42% had some.

Trimming took 6 bases from V and 0 from J, leaving 12 bases between them. This CDR3 is 15 amino acids long. CDR1 LGHNT and CDR2 FRNRAP come from the germline V gene. Findings of the study overall: At 0.1 to 3.0 mg/kg and by week 6, clonal expansion occurred in CD4+ and CD8+ blood T cells. Also present in some nonresponders was a low level of normalized T-cell clonal expansion.

A remark on this clone: Antigen unknown.

Using immunoSEQ multiplex PCR, the repertoire was profiled, and TCRdb retains in-frame clones only, with some absent. The table lists 70,000 to 80,000 clones, about 85% of them singletons. This material consisted of CD4+ or CD8+ T cells sorted from blood, taken in a trial of the OX40 agonist ivuxolimab. The genes are TRBV12-5 and TRBJ2-4, with a possible D match to TRBD1 (6 bases). The origin of this receptor is an adult with an advanced solid tumor such as melanoma, head and neck, liver or kidney cancer. In DNA form, the CDR3 reads TGTGCTAGTGGACCGGGACACCGAGCCAAAAACATTCAGTACTTC. Translating gives CASGPGHRAKNIQYF.